This T cell receptor (beta chain) was sequenced in a study of blood T cell repertoires in COVID-19. Overall study: There were acute and convalescent COVID-19 samples, and they came from the United States, Italy and Spain.

Germline lookup yields CDR1 LNHDA and CDR2 SQIVND (reference sequence). The CDR3 is 14 residues long. V dropped 3 bases and J dropped 2 bases, with 10 bases sitting between them. In the original analysis: Estimates of nucleated cell counts were drawn from the amplification of reference gene primers. Some clones are missing from TCRdb's copy, which holds only in-frame ones; the method was immunoSEQ multiplex PCR. V, J and clone size derive from that table, while D and trimming were established from the DNA sequence. The table shows approximately 100,000 clones, with around 90% occurring only once. This sequence joins TRBV19 and TRBJ1-1; D is ambiguous. This TCR came from a human donor in a cohort sampled during active COVID-19. The sequencing sample was made of peripheral blood. In DNA form, the CDR3 reads TGTGCCAGTAGTATTATGGGAGGTAACACTGAAGCTTTCTTT. It is translated as CASSIMGGNTEAFF.